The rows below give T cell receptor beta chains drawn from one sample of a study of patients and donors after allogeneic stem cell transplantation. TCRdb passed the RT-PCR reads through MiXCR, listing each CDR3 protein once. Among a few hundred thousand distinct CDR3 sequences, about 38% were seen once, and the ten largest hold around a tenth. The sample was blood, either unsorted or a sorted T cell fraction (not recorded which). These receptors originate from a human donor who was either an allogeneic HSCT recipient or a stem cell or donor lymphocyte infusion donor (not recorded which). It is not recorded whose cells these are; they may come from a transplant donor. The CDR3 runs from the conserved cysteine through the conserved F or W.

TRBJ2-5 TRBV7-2 CASSVKSGGRQETQYF
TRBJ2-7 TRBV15 CATSRDLKSSYEQYF
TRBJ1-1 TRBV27 CASSLSEGNTEAFF
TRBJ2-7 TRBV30 CAWSVRRASYEQYF
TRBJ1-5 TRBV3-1 CASSQYLSNQPQHF
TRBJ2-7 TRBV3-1 CASGQGAYEQYF
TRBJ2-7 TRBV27 CASSLLGLAGGYEQYF
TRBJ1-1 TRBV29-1 CSVGGPPTEAFF
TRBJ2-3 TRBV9 CASSVTGDTQYF
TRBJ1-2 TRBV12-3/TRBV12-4 CASSLGRGANYGYTF
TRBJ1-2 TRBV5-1 CASSLGFPGFNIRGYTF
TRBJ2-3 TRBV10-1 CASNPGLETDTQYF
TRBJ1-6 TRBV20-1 CSATEGQPYNSPLHF
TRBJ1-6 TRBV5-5 CASSLDSTGWNSPLHF
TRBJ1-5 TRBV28 CASSAYGDQPQHF
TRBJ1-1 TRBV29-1 CSVGDRKNTEAFF
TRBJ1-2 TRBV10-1 CATLTANYGYTF
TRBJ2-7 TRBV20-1 CSASYGDEQYF
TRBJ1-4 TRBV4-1 CASSQEGRAGEKLFF
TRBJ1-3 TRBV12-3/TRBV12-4 CASSLAVEGNTIYF
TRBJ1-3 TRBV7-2 CASSLDMLSSGNTIYF
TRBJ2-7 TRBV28 CASSLDPRTSYEQYF
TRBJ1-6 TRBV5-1 CASSLRSRTGGTFDNSPLHF
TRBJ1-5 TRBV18 CASSHQQGARNQPQHF
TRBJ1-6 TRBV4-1 CASSQDLGDRYSPLHF
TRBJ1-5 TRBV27 CASSSRFNQPQHF
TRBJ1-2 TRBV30 CAWTSGGGVDGYTF
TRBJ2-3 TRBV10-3 CAISGRGDHTDTQYF
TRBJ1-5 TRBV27 CASSLGWNQPQHF
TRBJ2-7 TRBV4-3 CASRQGTGSSYEQYF
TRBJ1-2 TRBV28 CASSRFARGSGYTF
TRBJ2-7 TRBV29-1 CSVLPDRGTAPYEQYF
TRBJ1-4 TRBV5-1 CASSLARGRDEKLFF
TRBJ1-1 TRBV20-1 CSARTLDRVNTEAFF
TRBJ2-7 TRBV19 CASSIDGTIYEQYF
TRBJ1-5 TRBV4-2 CASSQGYGNQPQHF
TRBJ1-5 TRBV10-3 CAISRGTGDQPQHF
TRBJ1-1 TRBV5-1 CASSLEGLRTFF
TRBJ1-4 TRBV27 CASSLSGTTNEKLFF
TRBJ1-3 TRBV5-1 CASSSTVGNTIYF
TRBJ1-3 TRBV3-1 CASSLDLGNTTYF
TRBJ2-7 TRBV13 CASSLERGRPHF
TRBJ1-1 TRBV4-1 CASSQDTRGMNTEAFF
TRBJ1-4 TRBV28 CASSHMAGTTNEKLFF
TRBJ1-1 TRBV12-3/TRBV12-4 CASSSRTTNTEAFF
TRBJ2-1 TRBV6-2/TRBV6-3 CASSLDRPTYNEQFF
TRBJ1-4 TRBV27 CASTSRWGRRKLFF
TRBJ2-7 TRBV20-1 CSASKSGSYEQYF
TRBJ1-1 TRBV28 CASRAGATPPEAFF
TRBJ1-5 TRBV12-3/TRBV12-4 CASREGRYQPQHF
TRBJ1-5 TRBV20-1 CSARDLGNQPQHF
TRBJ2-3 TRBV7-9 CASSIMSGGLTDTQYF
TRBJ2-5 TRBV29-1 CSVAPWDSTRETQYF
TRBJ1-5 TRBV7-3 CAFGGASYNQPQHF
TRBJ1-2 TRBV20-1 CSASPRGGALYGYTF
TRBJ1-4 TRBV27 CASSSTGVTRNEKLFF
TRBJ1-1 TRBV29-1 CSAERGPGNTEAFF